This is a list of T cell receptor beta chains from one sample in a study of blood T cells in healthy people across ages. TCRdb passed the 5' RACE reads through MiXCR, listing each CDR3 protein once. Of about 730,000 distinct CDR3 sequences in the sample, 40% to 45% were seen once. The sequenced sample consisted of blood. The receptor source for this set is a woman aged 55-69 years in good health. CDR3s include the opening cysteine and the closing phenylalanine or tryptophan. The order of the fields is J gene, clone size, V gene, D gene, CDR3 protein, CDR3 DNA. D genes are given only for firm matches. Expanded clones get a size class; other rows say once, few or many, or leave the size out.

>TRBJ2-7|few|TRBV6-5|-
CASSELGESYEQYF
TGTGCCAGCAGTGAACTAGGGGAATCCTACGAGCAGTACTTC
>TRBJ1-2|many|TRBV29-1|-
CSTHGLETVNYGYTF
TGCAGCACGCACGGCCTGGAGACAGTAAACTATGGCTACACCTTC
>TRBJ2-7|-|TRBV20-1|TRBD2
CSAPFGTSGTYEQYF
TGCAGTGCCCCTTTTGGGACTAGCGGGACATACGAGCAGTACTTC
>TRBJ2-5|once|TRBV11-2|-
CASSLSTVKETQYF
TGTGCCAGCAGTCTAAGTACAGTTAAAGAGACCCAGTACTTC
>TRBJ2-5|-|TRBV7-9|-
CASSFQSGLETQYF
TGTGCCAGCAGCTTTCAGTCGGGGTTGGAGACCCAGTACTTC
>TRBJ2-5|-|TRBV5-1|TRBD2
CASSLVLAEETQYF
TGCGCCAGCAGCTTGGTACTAGCGGAGGAGACCCAGTACTTC
>TRBJ1-6|many|TRBV10-3|TRBD1
CAISEGTGGSPLHF
TGTGCCATCAGTGAAGGGACAGGGGGCTCACCCCTCCACTTT
>TRBJ1-5|-|TRBV12-3/TRBV12-4|-
CASSLAESNQPQHF
TGTGCCAGCAGTTTGGCAGAGAGCAATCAGCCCCAGCATTTT
>TRBJ2-4|few|TRBV3-1|TRBD2
CASSQQRGLGNIQYF
TGTGCCAGCAGCCAACAGCGGGGACTCGGGAACATTCAGTACTTC
>TRBJ2-7|few|TRBV29-1|-
CSVAHYGVEQYF
TGCAGCGTTGCCCACTATGGCGTCGAGCAGTACTTC
>TRBJ2-1|-|TRBV5-1|-
CASSLEGGVGGEQFF
TGCGCCAGCAGCTTGGAGGGGGGAGTAGGAGGTGAGCAGTTCTTC
>TRBJ1-2|few|TRBV7-9|-
CASELGLSRTANYGYTF
TGTGCCAGCGAGCTGGGGTTATCCAGGACTGCTAACTATGGCTACACCTTC
>TRBJ2-2|-|TRBV4-2|-
CASSQVGRANTGELFF
TGTGCCAGCAGCCAAGTAGGAAGGGCGAACACCGGGGAGCTGTTTTTT
>TRBJ1-1|-|TRBV5-8|-
CASSGGAGGFEAFF
TGTGCCAGCAGCGGGGGGGCGGGGGGCTTTGAAGCTTTCTTT
>TRBJ1-2|-|TRBV29-1|TRBD1
CSVGGGVDGYTF
TGCAGCGTCGGAGGGGGCGTGGATGGCTACACCTTC
>TRBJ1-1|-|TRBV7-9|-
CASSQGYRASEAFF
TGTGCCAGCAGCCAGGGATATAGGGCCTCCGAGGCTTTCTTT
>TRBJ2-1|-|TRBV7-9|-
CASSGSRGGNEQFF
TGTGCCAGCAGCGGATCCCGGGGTGGGAATGAGCAGTTCTTC
>TRBJ1-5|-|TRBV6-6|-
CASSARQKGNQPQHF
TGTGCCAGCAGTGCCCGACAGAAGGGCAATCAGCCCCAGCATTTT
>TRBJ2-1|-|TRBV12-3/TRBV12-4|TRBD1
CASRLGTGGGEQFF
TGTGCCAGCAGGTTAGGGACAGGGGGCGGTGAGCAGTTCTTC
>TRBJ2-3|-|TRBV9|TRBD2
CASSVAGEEDTQYF
TGTGCCAGCAGCGTCGCGGGGGAGGAAGATACGCAGTATTTT
>TRBJ2-7|many|TRBV7-2|-
CASSISLTSYEQYF
TGTGCCAGCAGCATTTCGTTGACTAGCTACGAGCAGTACTTC
>TRBJ2-6|-|TRBV5-1|-
CASSLVAFLVSGANVLTF
TGCGCCAGCAGCTTGGTGGCCTTTCTGGTCTCTGGGGCCAACGTCCTGACTTTC
>TRBJ2-7|few|TRBV20-1|TRBD1
CSADTLTGDTYEQYF
TGCAGTGCTGATACCTTAACAGGGGATACCTACGAGCAGTACTTC
>TRBJ1-2|-|TRBV6-1|-
CASSGTEVYGYTF
TGTGCCAGCAGTGGGACGGAAGTATATGGCTACACCTTC
>TRBJ2-1|few|TRBV18|-
CASSPPSDEQFF
TGTGCCAGCTCACCACCTAGCGATGAGCAGTTCTTC
>TRBJ2-4|few|TRBV4-3|-
CASSQEQSILAKNIQYF
TGCGCCAGCAGCCAAGAGCAGAGTATTCTAGCCAAAAACATTCAGTACTTC
>TRBJ2-3|-|TRBV20-1|-
CSALGAPPFTDTQYF
TGCAGTGCTTTAGGGGCGCCCCCCTTCACAGATACGCAGTATTTT
>TRBJ1-4|-|TRBV2|-
CASSEYEKLFF
TGTGCCAGCAGTGAATATGAAAAACTGTTTTTT
>TRBJ2-7|few|TRBV9|TRBD1
CASSSPTSFVGTGGKHEQYF
TGTGCCAGCAGCTCACCCACATCTTTTGTTGGGACAGGGGGGAAACACGAGCAGTACTTC
>TRBJ2-4|few|TRBV6-2/TRBV6-3|TRBD2
CASSLEAGGRHIQYF
TGTGCCAGCAGTTTAGAGGCGGGAGGGAGACACATTCAGTACTTC
>TRBJ2-7|-|TRBV12-3/TRBV12-4|-
CASTKRRGYEQYF
TGTGCCAGCACCAAGAGGAGGGGCTACGAGCAGTACTTC
>TRBJ2-3|few|TRBV24-1|-
CATRSDSTDTQYF
TGTGCCACCAGATCGGACAGCACAGATACGCAGTATTTT
>TRBJ1-6|-|TRBV27|-
CASSTSRNSPLHF
-
>TRBJ2-3|-|TRBV6-1|TRBD1
CASSEATGLGDTQYF
TGTGCCAGCAGTGAAGCGACAGGGCTCGGGGATACGCAGTATTTT
>TRBJ2-1|few|TRBV7-2|TRBD2
CASSLEGSGGYNEQFF
TGTGCCAGCAGCTTAGAGGGTAGCGGGGGGTACAATGAGCAGTTCTTC
>TRBJ2-7|-|TRBV20-1|-
CSARTQLIREQYF
TGCAGTGCTAGAACACAGCTAATCCGCGAGCAGTACTTC
>TRBJ2-1|many|TRBV12-3/TRBV12-4|TRBD2
CASSFGTSGSNEQFF
TGTGCCAGCAGTTTCGGGACTAGCGGGTCAAATGAGCAGTTCTTC
>TRBJ2-1|few|TRBV10-3|-
CAISEQENEQFF
TGTGCCATCAGCGAACAGGAAAATGAGCAGTTCTTC
>TRBJ2-2|few|TRBV3-1|TRBD1
CASSQDKQTGVTGELFF
TGTGCCAGCAGCCAAGATAAACAGACAGGGGTCACCGGGGAGCTGTTTTTT
>TRBJ1-6|-|TRBV11-3|TRBD1
CASSLGQGYRSPPHF
TGTGCCAGCAGCTTGGGACAGGGGTATCGTTCACCCCCCCACTTT
>TRBJ2-7|-|TRBV6-1|TRBD2
CASSRTSGLSSYNEQYF
TGTGCCAGCAGCAGGACTAGCGGGCTGAGCTCCTACAATGAGCAGTACTTC
>TRBJ1-4|few|TRBV12-3/TRBV12-4|-
CASRGGWGEKLFF
TGTGCCAGCAGGGGAGGATGGGGTGAAAAACTGTTTTTT
>TRBJ1-4|-|TRBV12-3/TRBV12-4|TRBD1
CASSRDRVQDEKLFF
TGTGCCAGCAGTAGAGACAGGGTCCAGGATGAAAAACTGTTTTTT
>TRBJ2-2|-|TRBV12-3/TRBV12-4|TRBD2
CASRPSGGAAGELFF
TGTGCCAGCAGACCTAGCGGGGGGGCCGCCGGGGAGCTGTTTTTT
>TRBJ1-1|-|TRBV25-1|-
CASSDILQGDTEAFF
TGTGCCAGCAGTGACATCCTCCAGGGCGACACTGAAGCTTTCTTT
>TRBJ2-7|few|TRBV18|-
CASSPPWGSGDQGEQYF
TGTGCCAGCTCACCCCCTTGGGGTAGCGGTGACCAAGGGGAGCAGTACTTC
>TRBJ2-1|-|TRBV6-1|TRBD2
CASSERSGDYPYNEQFF
TGTGCCAGCAGTGAACGCTCGGGGGACTACCCCTACAATGAGCAGTTCTTC
>TRBJ1-1|few|TRBV20-1|-
CSARVSLVTEAFF
TGCAGTGCTAGAGTTTCTCTGGTCACTGAAGCTTTCTTT
>TRBJ1-5|-|TRBV30|-
CAWSVGSNQPQHF
TGTGCCTGGAGTGTAGGTAGCAATCAGCCCCAGCATTTT
>TRBJ2-3|-|TRBV5-1|-
CASSLARGMGTDTQYF
TGCGCCAGCAGCTTGGCACGGGGCATGGGGACAGATACGCAGTATTTT
>TRBJ2-4|-|TRBV28|-
CASSLSEDIQYF
TGTGCCAGCAGTTTGTCGGAAGACATTCAGTACTTC
>TRBJ2-3|few|TRBV7-2|TRBD2
CASSPPGLAGGPSDTQYF
TGTGCCAGCAGCCCACCGGGACTAGCGGGAGGGCCTTCAGATACGCAGTATTTT
>TRBJ1-1|-|TRBV13|TRBD1
CASSPRTGLNSEAFF
TGTGCCAGCAGCCCTCGGACAGGATTGAATAGTGAAGCTTTCTTT
>TRBJ2-3|few|TRBV7-3|TRBD2
CASSSQREDTQYF
TGTGCCAGCAGCTCTCAGCGGGAAGATACGCAGTATTTT
>TRBJ2-5|few|TRBV12-3/TRBV12-4|TRBD2
CASSLQRGEEETQYF
TGTGCCAGCAGTTTACAGCGGGGGGAGGAAGAGACCCAGTACTTC
>TRBJ2-3|-|TRBV5-6|TRBD2
CVSSLETSGGDTQYF
TGTGTCAGCAGCTTGGAGACTAGCGGGGGTGATACGCAGTATTTT
>TRBJ2-4|few|TRBV7-9|TRBD2
CASSFMSGGEQYF
TGTGCCAGCAGCTTTATGTCGGGAGGAGAGCAGTACTTC
>TRBJ1-5|-|TRBV19|TRBD1
CASSMGQKNQPQHF
TGTGCCAGTAGTATGGGACAGAAAAATCAGCCCCAGCATTTT
>TRBJ1-5|few|TRBV20-1|-
CSAHHRTVGQPQHF
TGCAGTGCTCACCACCGGACTGTAGGGCAGCCCCAGCATTTT